The table lists the clone carrying this T cell receptor beta chain with a few counts. Its antigen is unknown. This sample is part of a study of T cells after yellow fever vaccination. Study context: Some fractions had low cell numbers, and these were prepared with SMART-Seq v4 Ultra Low Input. Broader study findings: Most clones from primary vaccination were detected again post-booster (roughly 96% CD4, about 88% CD8).

Germline V gene data show CDR1 as SEHNR and CDR2 as FQNEAQ (reference sequence). Trimming removed 5 bases at V and 1 base at J, with 15 bases between. The CDR3 extends over 16 amino acids. 5'RACE template switching added a universal primer site and UMIs to TCR cDNA. MiXCR, run by TCRdb on the 5' RACE reads, gives a single entry per CDR3 protein. The repertoire holds just under 600,000 distinct CDR3 sequences, with around an eighth as singletons. This TCR was sampled from a man younger than 40 who received the YFV17D yellow fever vaccine. V is TRBV7-9 and J is TRBJ2-1; D may be TRBD2 (6 bases). Here the sequenced sample was PBMCs, taken on the day of the yellow fever booster vaccination. CDR3: CASSPRLDLSYNEQFF. In nucleotides, the CDR3 is TGTGCCAGCAGCCCGAGACTAGATTTGTCCTACAATGAGCAGTTCTTC.